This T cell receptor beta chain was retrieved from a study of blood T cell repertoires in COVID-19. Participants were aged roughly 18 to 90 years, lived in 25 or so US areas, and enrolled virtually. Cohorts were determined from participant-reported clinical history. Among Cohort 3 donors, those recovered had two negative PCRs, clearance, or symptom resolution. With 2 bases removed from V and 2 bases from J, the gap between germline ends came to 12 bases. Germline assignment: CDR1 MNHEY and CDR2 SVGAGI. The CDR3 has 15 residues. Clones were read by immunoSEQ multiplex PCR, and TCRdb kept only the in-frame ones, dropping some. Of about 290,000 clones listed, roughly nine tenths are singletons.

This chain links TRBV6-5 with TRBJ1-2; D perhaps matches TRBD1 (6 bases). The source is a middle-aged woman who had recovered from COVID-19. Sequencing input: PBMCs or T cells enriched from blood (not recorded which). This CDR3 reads CASSYGGQLNYGYTF. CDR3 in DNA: TGTGCCAGCAGTTACGGTGGACAGCTCAACTATGGCTACACCTTC.